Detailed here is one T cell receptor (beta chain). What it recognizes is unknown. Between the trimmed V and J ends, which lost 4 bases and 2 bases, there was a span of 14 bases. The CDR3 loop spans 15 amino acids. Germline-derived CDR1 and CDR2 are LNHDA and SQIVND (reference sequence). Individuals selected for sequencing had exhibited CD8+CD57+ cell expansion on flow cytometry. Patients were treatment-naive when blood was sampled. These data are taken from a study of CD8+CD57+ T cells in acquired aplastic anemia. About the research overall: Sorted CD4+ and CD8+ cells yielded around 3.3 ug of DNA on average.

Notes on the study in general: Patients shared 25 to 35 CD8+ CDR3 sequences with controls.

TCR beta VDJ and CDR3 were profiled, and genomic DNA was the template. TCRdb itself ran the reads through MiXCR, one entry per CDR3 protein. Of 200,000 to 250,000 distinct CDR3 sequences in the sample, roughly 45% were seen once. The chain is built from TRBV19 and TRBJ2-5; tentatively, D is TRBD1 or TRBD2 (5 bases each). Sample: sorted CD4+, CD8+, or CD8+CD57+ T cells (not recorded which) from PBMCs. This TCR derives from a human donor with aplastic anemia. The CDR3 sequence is CASSTYTGGQETQYF. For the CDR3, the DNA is TGTGCCAGTAGTACCTATACAGGCGGGCAAGAGACCCAGTACTTC.